These 15 T cell receptor beta chains originate from one sample sequenced in a study of cytomegalovirus exposure and HLA in healthy donors. Vbeta (60) and Jbeta (13) primers were used in the PCR. Sequenced by immunoSEQ multiplex PCR; TCRdb stores in-frame clones only, minus some. This table holds 95,000 or so clones, about 75% found once. The sequenced sample consisted of PBMCs. The receptor source for this set is a woman between 35 and 50 years old in good health and CMV-seronegative.

This clone appeared a few times. This rearrangement joins TRBV27 to TRBJ1-3; D is perhaps TRBD1 (6 bases). The length of the CDR3 is 13 residues. V shed 4 bases and J shed 4 bases, with 8 bases lying between them. Germline V gene lookup returns CDR1 MNHEY and CDR2 SMNVEV (reference sequence). CDR3: CASSSQGGNTIYF. The CDR3 DNA reads TGTGCCAGCAGTTCCCAGGGGGGAAACACCATATATTTT.

The V call is TRBV7-9, the J call TRBJ2-7, with 10 bases that match TRBD2. Per the germline V gene, CDR1 is SEHNR and CDR2 is FQNEAQ (reference sequence). The CDR3 extends over 17 amino acids. V trimming: 5 bases; J trimming: 5 bases; junction bases outside the gene matches: 15. CDR3 in DNA: TGTGCCAGCAGCCGGTGGAGCGGGGGGGTCGTGGAGAACGAGCAGTACTTC. It is translated as CASSRWSGGVVENEQYF. Complete variable domain (other parts from reference TRBV7-9 and TRBJ2-7): DTGVSQNPRHKITKRGQNVTFRCDPISEHNRLYWYRQTLGQGPEFLTYFQNEAQLEKSRLLSDRFSAERPKGSFSTLEIQRTEQGDSAMYLCASSRWSGGVVENEQYFGPGTRLTVT.

V gene TRBV30 combines with J gene TRBJ1-1; D is unclear. CDR1 is GTSNPN, CDR2 SVGIG, per germline (reference sequence). V was pared by 4 bases and J by 6 bases, with 9 bases between. This CDR3 spans 11 amino acids. The CDR3 region is CAWNNGPEAFF. CDR3 bases: TGTGCCTGGAATAATGGGCCTGAAGCTTTCTTT. Complete variable domain (other parts from reference TRBV30 and TRBJ1-1): SQTIHQWPATLVQPVGSPLSLECTVEGTSNPNLYWYRQAAGRGLQLLFYSVGIGQISSEVPQNLSASRPQDRQFILSSKKLLLSDSGFYLCAWNNGPEAFFGQGTRLTVV.

The V and J genes are TRBV19 and TRBJ1-2; unclear D gene. CDR3 size: 15 residues. Germline CDR1 LNHDA, CDR2 SQIVND (reference sequence). V was trimmed by 0 bases and J by 6 bases, leaving 14 bases between them. CDR3 region: CASSIDPLAHNGYTF. The CDR3 DNA follows: TGTGCCAGTAGTATAGATCCCCTGGCCCACAATGGCTACACCTTC. The whole variable domain, filled in from reference TRBV19 and TRBJ1-2, reads DGGITQSPKYLFRKEGQNVTLSCEQNLNHDAMYWYRQDPGQGLRLIYYSQIVNDFQKGDIAEGYSVSREKKESFPLTVTSAQKNPTAFYLCASSIDPLAHNGYTFGSGTRLTVV.

V gene TRBV7-3 combines with J gene TRBJ1-6; D not resolved. Germline V gene sequence: CDR1 SGHTA, CDR2 FQGTGA. Trimming pared 2 bases from V and 7 bases from J, leaving 6 bases between. The CDR3 extends over 13 amino acids. Here the CDR3 DNA reads TGTGCCAGCAGCTTACTACGAAATTCACCCCTCCACTTT. This translates into CASSLLRNSPLHF.

CDR3: CASSPSTGDNQPQHF. The CDR3 nucleotides read TGTGCCAGCTCACCCTCGACAGGGGACAATCAGCCCCAGCATTTT. The rearrangement links TRBV18 to TRBJ1-5; 8 bases are shared with TRBD1. Germline loops: CDR1 KGHSH, CDR2 LQKENI. After removal of 3 bases from V and 3 bases from J, the junction contained 4 bases not matched to a gene. The CDR3 spans 15 residues.

The gene calls are TRBV6-5 and TRBJ1-5; the match to TRBD1 covers 7 bases. This CDR3 is 13 amino acids long. J lost 5 bases, V lost 5 bases, and 3 bases had no gene match. The V gene's germline CDR1 is MNHEY and CDR2 SVGAGI. The CDR3 coding sequence is TGTGCCAGCAGTACAGGGGTTGATCAGCCCCAGCATTTT. This sequence encodes CASSTGVDQPQHF.

The rearrangement uses TRBV4-3 and TRBJ1-6, with TRBD1 identical over 7 bases. Unmatched junction bases numbered 4, after V lost 1 base and J lost 10 bases. The CDR3 spans 14 residues. Germline V CDR1 and CDR2: LGHNA, YSLEER. This CDR3 is CASSQGQGWSPLHF. CDR3 coding DNA: TGCGCCAGCAGCCAAGGACAGGGATGGTCACCCCTCCACTTT.

This clone appeared a few times. The chain links TRBV7-8 to TRBJ2-2, with 7 bases that match TRBD1. CDR1 and CDR2 from the germline V gene are SGHVS and FQNEAQ. The CDR3 extends over 17 amino acids. V was pared by 2 bases and J by 0 bases, with 6 bases of the junction left unmatched. The DNA for the CDR3 is TGTGCCAGCAGCTTAATGCCAGGGGGTGCGAACACCGGGGAGCTGTTTTTT. Encoded protein: CASSLMPGGANTGELFF.

The rearrangement links TRBV10-3 to TRBJ2-3; D may be TRBD2 (5 bases). Trimming cost V 6 bases and J 6 bases, with 13 bases left between them. Germline lookup yields CDR1 ENHRY and CDR2 SYGVKD. This CDR3 is 13 amino acids long. CDR3: CAISGMALDTQYF. The CDR3 DNA sequence: TGTGCCATCAGCGGGATGGCGTTGGATACGCAGTATTTT.

The chain joins TRBV4-1 to TRBJ2-5, with D possibly TRBD2 on 6 matching bases. CDR3 length: 14 residues. Germline V gene lookup returns CDR1 MGHRA and CDR2 YSYEKL. Trimming removed 0 bases from V and 9 bases from J, with 14 bases in between. The CDR3 DNA follows: TGCGCCAGCAGCCAAGACTTCCGGGACTCTCCCCAGTACTTC. Protein: CASSQDFRDSPQYF.

The gene calls are TRBV29-1 and TRBJ2-1; TRBD1 is a possible D gene (5 bases). The CDR3 consists of 12 residues. From germline, CDR1 is SQVTM and CDR2 ANQGSEA. Trimming shortened V by 4 bases and J by 10 bases, and 14 bases separated the two germline ends. CDR3 coding DNA: TGCAGCGTTGGCTTAGGGTCAGGGGAGCAGTTCTTC. Protein product: CSVGLGSGEQFF.

The V gene is TRBV5-4, the J gene TRBJ1-2; tentative D call: TRBD1 (5 bases). Germline V gene data show CDR1 as SGHNT and CDR2 as YYREEE (reference sequence). Trimming took 2 bases from V and 1 from J, leaving 15 bases between them. The CDR3 is 16 amino acids. This CDR3 reads CASSFGQAQGNYGYTF. The CDR3 coding sequence is TGTGCCAGCAGCTTCGGCCAGGCCCAGGGTAACTATGGCTACACCTTC.

This chain uses TRBV30 with TRBJ2-2; 15 bases fit TRBD2. The trim removed 4 bases at V and 2 bases at J, leaving 8 bases unmatched. CDR3 size: 18 residues. Germline V gene sequence: CDR1 GTSNPN, CDR2 SVGIG (reference sequence). Here the CDR3 reads CAWTSGLAGGLNTGELFF. The CDR3 coding sequence is TGTGCCTGGACCTCGGGACTAGCGGGGGGCCTAAACACCGGGGAGCTGTTTTTT.

V gene TRBV30 combines with J gene TRBJ2-2; a possible D gene is TRBD2 (5 bases). Germline assignment: CDR1 GTSNPN and CDR2 SVGIG (reference sequence). V was pared by 3 bases and J by 5 bases, with 13 bases between. The CDR3 is made up of 14 amino acids. This chain's CDR3 is CAWRQPGGTGELFF. CDR3 in DNA: TGTGCCTGGAGGCAACCGGGCGGGACCGGGGAGCTGTTTTTT.